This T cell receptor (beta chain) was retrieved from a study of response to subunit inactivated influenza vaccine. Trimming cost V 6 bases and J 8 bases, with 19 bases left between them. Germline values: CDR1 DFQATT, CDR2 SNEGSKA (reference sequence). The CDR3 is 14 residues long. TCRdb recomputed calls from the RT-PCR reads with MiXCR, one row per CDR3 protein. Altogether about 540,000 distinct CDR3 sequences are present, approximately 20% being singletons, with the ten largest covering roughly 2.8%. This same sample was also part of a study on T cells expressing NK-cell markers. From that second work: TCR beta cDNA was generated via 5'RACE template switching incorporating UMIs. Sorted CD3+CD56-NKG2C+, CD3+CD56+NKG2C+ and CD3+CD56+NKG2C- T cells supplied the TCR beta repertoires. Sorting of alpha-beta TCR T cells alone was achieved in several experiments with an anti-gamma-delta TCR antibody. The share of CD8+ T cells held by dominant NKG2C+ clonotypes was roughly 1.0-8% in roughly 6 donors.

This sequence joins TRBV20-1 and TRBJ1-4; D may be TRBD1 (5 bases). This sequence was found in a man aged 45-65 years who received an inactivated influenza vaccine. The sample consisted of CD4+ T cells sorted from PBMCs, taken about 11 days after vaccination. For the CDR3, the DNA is TGCAGTGCCATCTTGGGGGGGAGTGGGGAAAAACTGTTTTTT. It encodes CSAILGGSGEKLFF.